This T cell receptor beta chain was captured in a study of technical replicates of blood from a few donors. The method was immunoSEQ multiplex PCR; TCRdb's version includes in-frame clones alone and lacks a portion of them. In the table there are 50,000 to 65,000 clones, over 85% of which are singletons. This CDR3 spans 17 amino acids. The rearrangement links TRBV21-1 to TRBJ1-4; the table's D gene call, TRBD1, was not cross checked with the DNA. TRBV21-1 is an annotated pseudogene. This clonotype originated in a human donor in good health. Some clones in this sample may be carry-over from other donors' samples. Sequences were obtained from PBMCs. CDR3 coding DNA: TGTGCCAGCAGCCCCCGCCTAAGACAGGGGGCTAATGAAAAACTGTTTTTT. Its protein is CASSPRLRQGANEKLFF.